This T cell receptor (beta chain) was captured in a study of T-cell memory formation after mild COVID-19. Whole-study context: Among the donors, TCR clusters were largely specific to each donor.

TCRdb recomputed calls from the 5' RACE reads with MiXCR, one row per CDR3 protein. The sample gives 35,000 to 50,000 distinct CDR3 sequences, 9.5% of which show up once; about 12% is in the top ten. In germline, CDR1 is SGHKS, CDR2 YYEKEE (reference sequence). V was cut by 0 bases and J by 7 bases, with 14 bases left in between. The CDR3 has 14 residues. Study outcomes and limitations: The study found balanced CD4/CD8 in clones contracting day 15 to 85 and a CD4+ lean in later expanders.

There are many counts of this clonotype. Its antigen is not known. The chain uses TRBV5-5 and TRBJ2-7, with D possibly matching TRBD2 (5 bases). The receptor's source is an adult woman who had mild COVID-19 (a few samples of this study predate the infection). Cell type and time point are not known. Source material: PBMCs or a T cell subset sorted from them (not recorded which). The CDR3 nucleotides read TGTGCCAGCAGCTTGGCCTCGGGGATAACGGAGCAGTACTTC. This translates into CASSLASGITEQYF.